What follows are 19 T cell receptor beta chains derived from one specimen sequenced in a study of blood T cells in healthy people across ages. The use of a sample-barcoded 5' primer and a J-beta primer mix characterized a second PCR of 7 to 11 cycles. TCRdb reanalysed the 5' RACE reads using MiXCR and keeps one entry per CDR3 protein. The table shows about 900,000 distinct CDR3 sequences, with about 44% occurring only once. Sequenced material: blood. These receptors came from a man under 40 in good health.

The chain links TRBV28 to TRBJ1-5, with unresolved D. The CDR3 consists of 13 residues. The germline V gene encodes CDR1 MDHEN and CDR2 SYDVKM. Between the trimmed V and J ends, which lost 8 bases and 3 bases, there was a span of 11 bases. As DNA, the CDR3 is TGTGCCAGCCTTCGTTCATACAATCAGCCCCAGCATTTT. This codes for CASLRSYNQPQHF.

V is TRBV4-3 and J is TRBJ2-5; 14 bases are shared with TRBD2. The J call could be wrong; TRBJ2-7 is a better fit for the DNA end. CDR3 length equals 17 residues. The germline V gene encodes CDR1 LGHNA and CDR2 YSLEER. This CDR3 is CASSPGLAGDFAYEQYF. The CDR3 DNA follows: TGCGCCAGCAGCCCGGGACTAGCGGGGGATTTTGCCTACGAGCAGTACTTC.

The chain carries TRBV5-1 and TRBJ2-3; no clear D. Germline V CDR1 and CDR2: SGHRS, YFSETQ. V shed 1 base and J shed 5 bases, with 11 bases lying between them. The CDR3 contains 14 residues. The CDR3 DNA reads TGCGCCAGCAGCTTGCTCGGGCCGGAAGATACGCAGTATTTT. Protein product: CASSLLGPEDTQYF.

This clonotype turned up a few times. V usage is TRBV13 and J usage is TRBJ2-3, with D maybe TRBD2 (6 bases). The germline V and J ends were trimmed by 5 bases and 9 bases, with 12 bases remaining between them. The CDR3 runs to 12 residues. Germline loops: CDR1 PRHDT, CDR2 FYEKMQ (reference sequence). CDR3 in amino acids: CASSQKTRTQYF. CDR3 coding DNA: TGTGCCAGCAGCCAAAAGACTAGGACGCAGTATTTT.

There are a few counts of this clonotype. The chain has TRBV29-1 and TRBJ2-5; 10 nucleotides match TRBD2. Germline assignment: CDR1 SQVTM and CDR2 ANQGSEA. The trim removed 4 bases at V and 6 bases at J, leaving 14 bases unmatched. The CDR3 is made up of 16 amino acids. The CDR3 loop is CSVAASGGAQLQTQYF. The DNA for the CDR3 is TGCAGCGTTGCGGCTAGCGGGGGAGCCCAACTCCAGACCCAGTACTTC.

V gene TRBV20-1 combines with J gene TRBJ1-6; perhaps TRBD1 as D (6 bases). V gave up 6 bases and J gave up 7 bases, with 16 bases separating them. The CDR3 extends over 14 amino acids. Germline V CDR1 and CDR2: DFQATT, SNEGSKA (reference sequence). For the CDR3, the DNA is TGCAGTGCCAGGGGCAGACCACTCAATTCACCCCTCCACTTT. The encoded protein is CSARGRPLNSPLHF.

The CDR3 here is CASSYVTGRSGRGGELFF. As DNA, the CDR3 is TGTGCCAGCAGCTACGTCACAGGGAGGAGCGGGAGGGGCGGGGAGCTGTTTTTT. The chain uses TRBV7-2 and TRBJ2-2, with 10 bases that match TRBD2. Germline assignment: CDR1 SGHTA and CDR2 FQGNSA. The CDR3 spans 18 residues. Trimming cost V 4 bases and J 7 bases; bases outside gene matches: 15. The complete variable domain, with remaining parts taken from reference TRBV7-2 and TRBJ2-2, reads GAGVSQSPSNKVTEKGKDVELRCDPISGHTALYWYRQSLGQGLEFLIYFQGNSAPDKSGLPSDRFSAERTGGSVSTLTIQRTQQEDSAVYLCASSYVTGRSGRGGELFFGEGSRLTVL.

V and J are TRBV7-2 and TRBJ2-5; D is unresolved. Trimming stripped 6 bases from V and 2 bases from J, with 13 bases between. The CDR3 consists of 14 residues. CDR1 and CDR2 (germline): SGHTA, FQGNSA. This CDR3 reads CASSPNGQQETQYF. For the CDR3, the DNA is TGTGCCAGCAGTCCAAACGGGCAGCAAGAGACCCAGTACTTC.

The chain combines TRBV6-1 with TRBJ1-2; maybe TRBD1 (6 bases). Germline V gene sequence: CDR1 MNHNS, CDR2 SASEGT. This CDR3 has 14 residues. The germline V and J ends were trimmed by 2 bases and 5 bases, with 12 bases remaining between them. The CDR3 coding sequence is TGTGCCAGCAGTGAATCATGGACAGCTTATGGCTACACCTTC. It codes for CASSESWTAYGYTF.

The chain recombines TRBV30 with TRBJ1-3; D remains unclear. Germline V gene data show CDR1 as GTSNPN and CDR2 as SVGIG (reference sequence). This CDR3 contains 15 residues. The V and J ends lost 0 bases and 0 bases respectively, with 9 bases between them. CDR3 in DNA: TGTGCCTGGAGTGTAAGGGCGAACTCTGGAAACACCATATATTTT. Its translation is CAWSVRANSGNTIYF.

The V and J genes are TRBV20-1 and TRBJ2-5; 7 positions match TRBD2. The J call is uncertain, as TRBJ2-7 better fits the DNA end. The CDR3 spans 14 residues. Germline CDR1 and CDR2: DFQATT and SNEGSKA (reference sequence). This CDR3 reads CSAGGSGLGHEQYF. CDR3 sequence (DNA): TGCAGTGCTGGGGGTAGCGGGTTGGGCCACGAGCAGTACTTC.

A note on this clonotype: Sequence at one end of the junction differs from germline and may be a read error. The V and J genes are TRBV12-3 or TRBV12-4 and TRBJ2-3; possibly TRBD2 for D (5 bases). This CDR3 has 14 amino acids. CDR3 DNA: TGTGCCAGCACCCTAGGAGCTAGCACAGATGCGCAGTATTTT. It specifies CASTLGASTDAQYF.

At least ten counts were recorded for this clonotype. The chain is built from TRBV29-1 and TRBJ2-7; a possible D gene is TRBD2 (5 bases). The V end lost 3 bases, the J end lost 1 base, and 10 bases lay between the germline ends. CDR3 length: 13 amino acids. CDR1 and CDR2 from the germline V gene are SQVTM and ANQGSEA. The CDR3 spells CSVDEGSSYEQYF. The CDR3 coding sequence is TGCAGCGTTGACGAGGGCAGTTCCTACGAGCAGTACTTC.

To note about this clonotype: With a much larger clone just one base away, this may be a read error. The rearrangement uses TRBV6-5 and TRBJ1-4, with D unresolved. Germline V gene lookup returns CDR1 MNHEY and CDR2 SVGAGI. The CDR3 loop spans 15 amino acids. V dropped 6 bases and J dropped 0 bases, with 11 bases sitting between them. The CDR3 DNA reads as TGTGCCAGCAGGCTCACAAGGTCAACTAATGAAAAACTGTTTTTT. Translated, it gives CASRLTRSTNEKLFF.

This chain uses TRBV7-2 with TRBJ1-1; D is possibly TRBD1 (5 bases). In germline, CDR1 is SGHTA, CDR2 FQGNSA. The CDR3 is made up of 15 amino acids. V was cut by 3 bases and J by 6 bases, with 17 bases left in between. This CDR3 is CASSFQLGRDSEAFF. The CDR3 coding sequence is TGTGCCAGCAGCTTCCAGTTAGGCAGGGACTCTGAAGCTTTCTTT.

The chain recombines TRBV20-1 with TRBJ2-7, with TRBD2 identical over 11 bases. Losses at the gene ends were 3 bases for V and 0 bases for J; bases not matched to a gene: 4. The V gene's germline CDR1 is DFQATT and CDR2 SNEGSKA (reference sequence). The CDR3 runs to 15 residues. This CDR3 is CSARETSGVSYEQYF. CDR3 bases: TGCAGTGCTAGGGAGACTAGCGGGGTCTCCTACGAGCAGTACTTC.

Only a few counts were recorded for this clonotype. CDR3 coding DNA: TGTGCCAGCAGCGGGGACGGGGGGGCCAACAATGAGCAGTTCTTC. Encoded protein: CASSGDGGANNEQFF. The chain recombines TRBV9 with TRBJ2-1, with TRBD2 matching 8 bases. V shed 3 bases, J shed 5 bases, and the junction held 7 bases outside the gene matches. The CDR3 is 15 amino acids. Germline V lookup: CDR1 SGDLS, CDR2 YYNGEE.

There are a few counts of this clonotype. The V call is TRBV10-3, the J call TRBJ1-2; 11 bases map to TRBD1. CDR1 and CDR2 (germline): ENHRY, SYGVKD. CDR3 length: 15 amino acids. After removal of 3 bases from V and 5 bases from J, the junction contained 5 bases not matched to a gene. CDR3 bases: TGTGCCATCAGTGATCCTGGACAGGGGGCTTATGGCTACACCTTC. Its translation is CAISDPGQGAYGYTF.

The genes are TRBV6-4 and TRBJ2-2, with D tentatively TRBD1 (5 bases). Trimming removed 9 bases from V and 1 base from J, with 15 bases in between. This CDR3 comprises 15 residues. The germline gives CDR1 MRHNA, CDR2 SNTAGT. DNA for the CDR3: TGTGCCAGGACGAGACAGAACCAGAACACCGGGGAGCTGTTTTTT. Translated: CARTRQNQNTGELFF.